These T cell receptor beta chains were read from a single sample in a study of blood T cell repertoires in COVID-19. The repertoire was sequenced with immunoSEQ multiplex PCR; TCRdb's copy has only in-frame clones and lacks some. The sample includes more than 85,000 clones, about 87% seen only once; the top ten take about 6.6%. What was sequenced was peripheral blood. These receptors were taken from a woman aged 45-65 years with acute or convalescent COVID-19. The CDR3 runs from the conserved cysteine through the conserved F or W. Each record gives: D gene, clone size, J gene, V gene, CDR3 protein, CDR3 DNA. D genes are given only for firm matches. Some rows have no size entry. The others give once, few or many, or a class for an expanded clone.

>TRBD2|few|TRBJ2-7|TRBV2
CASSAMGRAYEQYF
TGTGCCAGCAGTGCAATGGGGAGGGCGTACGAGCAGTACTTC
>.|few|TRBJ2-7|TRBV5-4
CASSPKGVPFEQYF
TGTGCCAGCAGCCCGAAAGGGGTTCCCTTCGAGCAGTACTTC
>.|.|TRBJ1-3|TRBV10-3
CATSSSGAGNTIYF
TGTGCCACCTCCTCTTCAGGGGCTGGAAACACCATATATTTT
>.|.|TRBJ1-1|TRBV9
CASSIQHRNTEAFF
TGTGCCAGCAGCATCCAACACAGGAACACTGAAGCTTTCTTT
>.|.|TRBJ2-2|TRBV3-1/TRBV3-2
CASSQAIWTTNTGELFF
TGTGCCAGCAGCCAAGCCATCTGGACTACAAACACCGGGGAGCTGTTTTTT
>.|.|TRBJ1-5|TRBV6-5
CAAAAAAANQPQHF
TGTGCCGCCGCGGCCGCCGCGGCCAATCAGCCCCAGCATTTT
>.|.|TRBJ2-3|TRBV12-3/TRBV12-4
CASSISQSDTQYF
TGTGCCAGCAGCATATCTCAGTCCGATACGCAGTATTTT
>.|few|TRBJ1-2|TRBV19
CASSMGGFYGYTF
TGTGCCAGTAGTATGGGAGGGTTCTATGGCTACACCTTC
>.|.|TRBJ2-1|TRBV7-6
CASSPLGSLGVFGNEQFF
TGTGCCAGCAGCCCCTTAGGATCTCTCGGGGTTTTCGGCAATGAGCAGTTCTTC
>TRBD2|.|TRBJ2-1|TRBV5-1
CASSFSGGVNNEQFF
TGCGCCAGCAGCTTTAGCGGGGGGGTAAACAATGAGCAGTTCTTC
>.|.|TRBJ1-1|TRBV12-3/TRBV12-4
CASSTQGNTEAFF
TGTGCCAGCAGTACCCAGGGGAACACTGAAGCTTTCTTT
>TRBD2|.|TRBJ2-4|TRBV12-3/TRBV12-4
CASSKAGGDIQYF
TGTGCCAGCAGTAAAGCGGGGGGGGACATTCAGTACTTC
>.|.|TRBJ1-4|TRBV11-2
CASSPGTGGGKLFF
TGTGCCAGCAGCCCCGGGACGGGAGGAGGAAAACTGTTTTTT
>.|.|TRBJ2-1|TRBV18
CASSPATSSERFF
TGTGCCAGCTCACCAGCAACTAGCTCAGAGCGGTTCTTC
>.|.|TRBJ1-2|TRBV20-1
CSATVEATIF
TGCAGTGCGACGGTTGAGGCAACGATCTTC
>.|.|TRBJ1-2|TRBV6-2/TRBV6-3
CASSYSIWQDGYTF
TGTGCCAGCAGTTACTCGATTTGGCAGGATGGCTACACCTTC
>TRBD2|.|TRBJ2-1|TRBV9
CASSVGGLALYNEQFF
TGTGCCAGCAGCGTGGGGGGACTAGCCTTATACAATGAGCAGTTCTTC
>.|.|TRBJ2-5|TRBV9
CASSVVGSPGETQYF
TGTGCCAGCAGCGTAGTGGGGTCGCCAGGGGAGACCCAGTACTTC
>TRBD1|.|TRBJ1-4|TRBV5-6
CASSLTGGNEKLFF
TGTGCCAGCAGCTTGACAGGGGGGAATGAAAAACTGTTTTTT
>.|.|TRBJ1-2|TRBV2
CASRRQEYGYTF
TGTGCCAGCAGACGACAGGAATATGGCTACACCTTC
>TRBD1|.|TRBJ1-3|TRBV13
CASSSQGAYFGNTIYF
TGTGCCAGCAGCTCCCAGGGGGCATATTTTGGAAACACCATATATTTT
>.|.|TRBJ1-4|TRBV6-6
CASSPRGSRSEKLFF
TGTGCCAGCAGTCCCCGGGGGTCGAGAAGTGAAAAACTGTTTTTT
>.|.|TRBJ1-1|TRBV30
CAWSVGPKTRAFF
TGTGCCTGGAGTGTAGGTCCCAAGACAAGAGCTTTCTTT
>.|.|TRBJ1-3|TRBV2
CASNPQGSFSGNTIYF
TGTGCCAGCAATCCACAAGGGAGCTTTTCTGGAAACACCATATATTTT
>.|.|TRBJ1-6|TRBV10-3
CAIAGGANSPLHF
TGTGCCATCGCGGGGGGCGCGAATTCACCCCTCCACTTT
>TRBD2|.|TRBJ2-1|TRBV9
CASSVVAGGRGEQFF
TGTGCCAGCAGCGTAGTGGCGGGGGGCCGTGGTGAGCAGTTCTTC
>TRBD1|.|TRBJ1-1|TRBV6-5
CASSPGQGAGEAFF
TGTGCCAGCAGCCCGGGACAGGGGGCGGGTGAAGCTTTCTTT